What follows are 28 T cell receptor beta chains derived from one specimen sequenced in a study of CD8+ T cells in alopecia areata. The sequencing template was cDNA reverse transcribed from extracted RNA. Using immunoSEQ multiplex PCR, the repertoire was profiled, and TCRdb retains in-frame clones only, with some absent. The data contain hundreds of thousands of clones, about 62% of them singletons. Treatment in this sample: oral pan-JAK inhibitor, 5-10 mg twice daily. Sequencing was performed on CD4+ T cells sorted from blood, taken between weeks 51 and 54, from a patient treated with tofacitinib. These receptors were obtained from a human donor with alopecia areata.

This clone was observed a few times. The chain carries TRBV19 and TRBJ1-2, with D perhaps TRBD1 (5 bases). CDR3 length equals 16 residues. CDR1 and CDR2 (germline): LNHDA, SQIVND (reference sequence). The germline V and J ends were trimmed by 10 bases and 5 bases, with 26 bases remaining between them. DNA of the CDR3: TGTGCCACCCATGGAGGGACGGTCTATATTCCTTATGGCTACACCTTC. This translates into CATHGGTVYIPYGYTF.

The gene calls are TRBV7-9 and TRBJ1-5; D gene ambiguous. CDR1 and CDR2 from the germline V gene are SEHNR and FQNEAQ (reference sequence). V gave up 5 bases and J gave up 5 bases, with 13 bases separating them. This CDR3 is built from 14 residues. The CDR3 nucleotides read TGTGCCAGCAGCCCTAGCGGAGGGCATCAGCCCCAGCATTTT. As protein: CASSPSGGHQPQHF.

The CDR3 nucleotides are TGTGCCGGCGGTGGACGGGGTGGAGATTCACCCCTCCACTTT. Protein sequence: CAGGGRGGDSPLHF. The rearrangement joins TRBV30 to TRBJ1-6, with no clear D. The CDR3 is 14 amino acids. The germline V and J ends were trimmed by 8 bases and 8 bases, with 19 bases remaining between them. CDR1 and CDR2 from the germline V gene are GTSNPN and SVGIG (reference sequence). The variable domain in full, with the rest retrieved from reference TRBV30 and TRBJ1-6, is SQTIHQWPATLVQPVGSPLSLECTVEGTSNPNLYWYRQAAGRGLQLLFYSVGIGQISSEVPQNLSASRPQDRQFILSSKKLLLSDSGFYLCAGGGRGGDSPLHFGNGTRLTVT.

The chain links TRBV6-6 to TRBJ1-5; no definite D call. Per the germline V gene, CDR1 is MNHNY and CDR2 is SVGAGI (reference sequence). The V end was cut by 4 bases, the J end by 6 bases, with 10 bases between. The CDR3 is made up of 13 amino acids. In nucleotides, the CDR3 is TGTGCCAGCAGTTCCGTAAGAGGTCAGCCCCAGCATTTT. Translating gives CASSSVRGQPQHF.

The sample holds one count of this clone. This chain joins TRBV2 and TRBJ2-1, with D possibly being TRBD1 (6 bases). Germline V CDR1 and CDR2: SNHLY, FYNNEI. V dropped 6 bases and J dropped 0 bases, with 12 bases sitting between them. CDR3 length equals 15 residues. The CDR3 region is CASRAGTTSYNEQFF. CDR3 in DNA: TGTGCCAGCAGGGCCGGGACAACCTCCTACAATGAGCAGTTCTTC.

This clone was observed a few times. The CDR3 region has the DNA TGTGCCTGGAGTGTCGAGACAGATACGCAGTATTTT. Translation: CAWSVETDTQYF. V is TRBV30 and J is TRBJ2-3; no clear D gene. The CDR3 totals 12 residues. Trimming cost V 0 bases and J 3 bases, with 4 bases left between them. The germline CDR1 and CDR2 sequences are GTSNPN and SVGIG (reference sequence).

CDR3 in amino acids: CASRQGGELFF. The DNA for the CDR3 is TGTGCCAGCAGGCAGGGCGGGGAGCTGTTTTTT. This rearrangement joins TRBV6-5 to TRBJ2-2; TRBD1 might be the D (5 bases). Trimming took 6 bases from V and 7 from J, leaving 6 bases between them. This CDR3 has 11 residues. Germline CDR1 and CDR2: MNHEY and SVGAGI.

The rearrangement links TRBV7-8 to TRBJ2-3; D possibly matches TRBD1 or TRBD2 (5 bases each). CDR3 length: 12 residues. From germline, CDR1 is SGHVS and CDR2 FQNEAQ. Trimming cost V 5 bases and J 5 bases, with 8 bases left between them. The CDR3 DNA sequence: TGTGCCAGCAGCCAGGGACGAGATACGCAGTATTTT. Protein sequence: CASSQGRDTQYF.

The V gene is TRBV7-8, the J gene TRBJ1-1; D might be TRBD1 (5 bases). CDR3 length equals 15 residues. Germline CDR1 is SGHVS and CDR2 is FQNEAQ. Trimming stripped 3 bases from V and 0 bases from J, with 11 bases between. CDR3 in DNA: TGTGCCAGCAGCTTTAGACAGCCCCTGAACACTGAAGCTTTCTTT. This translates into CASSFRQPLNTEAFF.

The chain has TRBV5-6 and TRBJ1-1, with D maybe TRBD1 (6 bases). V was cut by 5 bases and J by 1 base, with 15 bases left in between. Germline lookup yields CDR1 SGHDT and CDR2 YYEEEE. The CDR3 sequence is 15 residues long. CDR3 DNA: TGTGCCAGCAGGATAACCGGGACACCGAACACTGAAGCTTTCTTT. Amino acids: CASRITGTPNTEAFF.

This clone occurred a few times. The rearrangement links TRBV14 to TRBJ2-1; 7 nucleotides align to TRBD1. This CDR3 spans 16 amino acids. The J segment lost 4 bases and the V segment lost 5 bases, leaving 11 bases of the junction unmatched. CDR1 is SGHDN and CDR2 is FVKESK in the germline V gene. The CDR3 DNA sequence: TGTGCCAGCAGCTTTAAACTCGGGACAGCTTACAATGAGCAGTTCTTC. This gives the protein CASSFKLGTAYNEQFF.

To note about this clone: This sample includes further DNA sequences coding for the same CDR3. The chain recombines TRBV29-1 with TRBJ2-3, with no clear D. CDR3 length equals 13 residues. The V end was cut by 6 bases, the J end by 2 bases, with 12 bases between. The germline V gene encodes CDR1 SQVTM and CDR2 ANQGSEA. This CDR3 is CSVGGPPTDTQYF. The CDR3 bases are TGCAGCGTCGGCGGCCCCCCCACAGATACGCAGTATTTT.

This chain uses TRBV4-1 with TRBJ1-2; a possible D gene is TRBD1 (6 bases). Per the germline V gene, CDR1 is MGHRA and CDR2 is YSYEKL. Trimming left V 2 bases short and J 7 bases short, with 20 bases between. The CDR3 loop spans 16 amino acids. In nucleotides, the CDR3 is TGCGCCAGCAGCCAACTTTCTTACAGGGATCCAGGTGGCTACACCTTC. Translating gives CASSQLSYRDPGGYTF.

This clone was detected only a few times. The rearrangement links TRBV30 to TRBJ1-5; D is possibly TRBD1 (6 bases). Trimming removed 3 bases at V and 9 bases at J, with 12 bases between. This CDR3 comprises 12 residues. Germline V gene sequence: CDR1 GTSNPN, CDR2 SVGIG (reference sequence). The DNA of the CDR3 is TGTGCCTGGAGACAGGGAGGGGGGCCCCAGCATTTT. It yields the protein CAWRQGGGPQHF.

This chain connects TRBV30 to TRBJ1-2, with 9 bases matching TRBD1. CDR3 length: 15 residues. The germline gives CDR1 GTSNPN, CDR2 SVGIG (reference sequence). V lost 0 bases and J lost 5; bases outside the gene matches: 7. The CDR3 loop is CAWSVLSQGAYGYTF. The CDR3 DNA is TGTGCCTGGAGTGTACTCTCACAGGGGGCTTATGGCTACACCTTC.

This clone was detected many times. The V call is TRBV2, the J call TRBJ1-6; TRBD1 aligns across 8 bases. CDR1 and CDR2 from the germline V gene are SNHLY and FYNNEI. V trimming: 4 bases; J trimming: 6 bases; junction bases outside the gene matches: 5. This CDR3 has 15 amino acids. The DNA for the CDR3 is TGTGCCAGCAGTGTCGGACAGGGCGGTAATTCACCCCTCCACTTT. Protein product: CASSVGQGGNSPLHF.

The V gene is TRBV9, the J gene TRBJ1-2, with D hard to call. The germline V and J ends were trimmed by 0 bases and 6 bases, with 9 bases remaining between them. The CDR3 consists of 13 residues. CDR1 and CDR2 (germline): SGDLS, YYNGEE. CDR3 nucleotide sequence: TGTGCCAGCAGCGTAGCTTTAAGAAATGGCTACACCTTC. It yields the protein CASSVALRNGYTF.

The chain combines TRBV27 with TRBJ2-7; D ambiguous. The CDR3 totals 13 residues. V lost 3 bases and J lost 2, with 8 bases in between. From germline, CDR1 is MNHEY and CDR2 SMNVEV (reference sequence). The CDR3, as DNA: TGTGCCAGCAGTTTTGGTCCCCCCTACGAGCAGTACTTC. It specifies CASSFGPPYEQYF.

The genes are TRBV29-1 and TRBJ1-2; unclear D gene. The CDR3 loop spans 9 amino acids. The V end was cut by 7 bases, the J end by 9 bases, with 9 bases between. The germline CDR1 and CDR2 sequences are SQVTM and ANQGSEA. CDR3 region: CSDGRSYTF. CDR3 DNA sequence: TGCAGCGACGGCAGAAGCTACACCTTC. The full variable domain, its missing parts supplied by reference TRBV29-1 and TRBJ1-2, is SAVISQKPSRDICQRGTSLTIQCQVDSQVTMMFWYRQQPGQSLTLIATANQGSEATYESGFVIDKFPISRPNLTFSTLTVSNMSPEDSSIYLCSDGRSYTFGSGTRLTVV.

There are a few counts of this clone. This chain joins TRBV29-1 and TRBJ2-7, with a tentative D call TRBD1 (7 bases). Trimming removed 0 bases at V and 4 bases at J, with 19 bases between. The CDR3 extends over 16 amino acids. Germline V gene lookup returns CDR1 SQVTM and CDR2 ANQGSEA. The CDR3 loop is CSVEDRGGGPVYEQYF. DNA for the CDR3: TGCAGCGTTGAAGATCGTGGAGGGGGCCCAGTTTACGAGCAGTACTTC.

The V call is TRBV4-1, the J call TRBJ2-1; D is ambiguous. V lost 4 bases, J lost 5 bases, and 9 bases lay in between. The germline V gene has CDR1 MGHRA and CDR2 YSYEKL. CDR3 length: 13 residues. The CDR3 sequence: CASSPLPDNEQFF. The DNA of the CDR3 is TGCGCCAGCAGCCCCCTCCCCGACAATGAGCAGTTCTTC.

Comment on this clone: Other DNA sequences of this sample code for an identical CDR3. The chain couples TRBV30 to TRBJ1-5; the D is unclear. CDR1 is GTSNPN, CDR2 SVGIG, per germline (reference sequence). V was pared by 3 bases and J by 1 base, with 7 bases between. The CDR3 consists of 13 residues. This CDR3 reads CAWSPGSNQPQHF. CDR3 nucleotides: TGTGCCTGGAGCCCGGGAAGCAATCAGCCCCAGCATTTT.

V gene TRBV9 combines with J gene TRBJ1-5; D not resolved. The germline V gene has CDR1 SGDLS and CDR2 YYNGEE. V was trimmed by 0 bases and J by 2 bases, leaving 9 bases between them. The CDR3 contains 15 residues. The chain's CDR3 is CASSVGPARNQPQHF. The CDR3 DNA reads TGTGCCAGCAGCGTAGGACCGGCGCGCAATCAGCCCCAGCATTTT.

V usage is TRBV9 and J usage is TRBJ2-1; D is perhaps TRBD2 (7 bases). Trimming cost V 3 bases and J 8 bases, with 18 bases left between them. From germline, CDR1 is SGDLS and CDR2 YYNGEE. The CDR3 is made up of 15 amino acids. The chain's CDR3 is CASSGAGAKSYEQFF. The CDR3 DNA follows: TGTGCCAGCAGCGGCGCGGGGGCAAAGTCCTATGAGCAGTTCTTC. Together with reference TRBV9 and TRBJ2-1, the CDR3 gives the full variable domain: DSGVTQTPKHLITATGQRVTLRCSPRSGDLSVYWYQQSLDQGLQFLIQYYNGEERAKGNILERFSAQQFPDLHSELNLSSLELGDSALYFCASSGAGAKSYEQFFGPGTRLTVL.

This clone was seen more than once but under ten times. The chain has TRBV5-4 and TRBJ1-2; D is unclear. V lost 4 bases and J lost 5, with 12 bases in between. This CDR3 is 13 amino acids long. The germline V gene encodes CDR1 SGHNT and CDR2 YYREEE (reference sequence). The CDR3 region has the DNA TGTGCCAGCAGCCCGAAGGAACGATATGGCTACACCTTC. This gives the protein CASSPKERYGYTF.

J is TRBJ2-1 and V is TRBV29-1; 9 nucleotides line up with TRBD2. V dropped 0 bases and J dropped 4; count of bases not matched to a gene: 7. CDR1 is SQVTM and CDR2 is ANQGSEA in the germline V gene. This CDR3 contains 16 residues. This CDR3 reads CSVEEGTSGPYNEQFF. The CDR3 nucleotides read TGCAGCGTTGAAGAGGGAACTAGCGGGCCATACAATGAGCAGTTCTTC.

The sample holds a few counts of this clone. This chain joins TRBV29-1 and TRBJ2-1, with D possibly matching TRBD2 (7 bases). V shed 4 bases and J shed 4 bases, with 17 bases lying between them. Germline V gene lookup returns CDR1 SQVTM and CDR2 ANQGSEA. This CDR3 contains 15 residues. CDR3 residues: CSVVGGQGTYNEQFF. The CDR3 DNA reads as TGCAGCGTTGTCGGGGGGCAGGGGACTTACAATGAGCAGTTCTTC.

V gene TRBV5-4 combines with J gene TRBJ2-1, with 7 nucleotides matching TRBD2. Germline CDR1 is SGHNT and CDR2 is YYREEE (reference sequence). V shed 4 bases, J shed 0 bases, and the junction held 4 bases outside the gene matches. The CDR3 runs to 15 residues. DNA for the CDR3: TGTGCCAGCAGCCTCTCTAGCGGCTCCTACAATGAGCAGTTCTTC. This translates into CASSLSSGSYNEQFF.